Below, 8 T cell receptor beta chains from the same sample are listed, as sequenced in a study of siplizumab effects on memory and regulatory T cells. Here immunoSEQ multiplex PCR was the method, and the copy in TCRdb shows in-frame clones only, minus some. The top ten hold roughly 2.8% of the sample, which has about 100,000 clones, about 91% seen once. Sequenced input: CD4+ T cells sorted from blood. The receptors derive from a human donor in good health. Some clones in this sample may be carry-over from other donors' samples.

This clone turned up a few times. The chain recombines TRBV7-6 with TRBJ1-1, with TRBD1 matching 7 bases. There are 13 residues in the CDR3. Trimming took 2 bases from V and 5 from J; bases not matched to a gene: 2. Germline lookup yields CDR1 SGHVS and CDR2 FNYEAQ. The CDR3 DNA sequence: TGTGCCAGCAGCTTAACAGGGGAAACTGAAGCTTTCTTT. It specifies CASSLTGETEAFF.

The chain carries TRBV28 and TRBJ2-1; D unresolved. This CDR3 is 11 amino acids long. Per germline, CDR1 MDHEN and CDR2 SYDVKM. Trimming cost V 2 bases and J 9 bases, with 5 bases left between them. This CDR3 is CASSLGVEQFF. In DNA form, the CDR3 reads TGTGCCAGCAGTTTAGGGGTTGAGCAGTTCTTC.

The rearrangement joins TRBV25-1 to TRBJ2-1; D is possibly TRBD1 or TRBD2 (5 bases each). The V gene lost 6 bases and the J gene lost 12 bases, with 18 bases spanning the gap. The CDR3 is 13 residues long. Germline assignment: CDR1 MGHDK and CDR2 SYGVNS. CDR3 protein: CASSDRGPGGQFF. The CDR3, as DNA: TGTGCCAGCAGCGACCGGGGACCCGGAGGGCAGTTCTTC.

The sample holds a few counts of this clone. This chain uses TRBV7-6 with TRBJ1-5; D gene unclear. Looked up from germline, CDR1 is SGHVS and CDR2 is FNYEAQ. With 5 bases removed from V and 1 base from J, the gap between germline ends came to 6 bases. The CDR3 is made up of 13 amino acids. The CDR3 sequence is CASSKDSNQPQHF. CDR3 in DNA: TGTGCCAGCAGCAAGGACAGCAATCAGCCCCAGCATTTT.

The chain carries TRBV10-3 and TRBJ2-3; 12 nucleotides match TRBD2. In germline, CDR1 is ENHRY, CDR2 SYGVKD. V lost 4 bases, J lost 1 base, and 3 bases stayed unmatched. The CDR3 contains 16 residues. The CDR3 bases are TGTGCCATCAGTGTGCTAGCGGGAGGGGGCACAGATACGCAGTATTTT. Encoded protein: CAISVLAGGGTDTQYF.

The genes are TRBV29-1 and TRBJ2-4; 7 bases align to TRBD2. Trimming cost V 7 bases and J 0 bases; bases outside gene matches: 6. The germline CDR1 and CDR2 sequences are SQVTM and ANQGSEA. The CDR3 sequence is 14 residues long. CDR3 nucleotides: TGCAGCGGGGTACTAGCGAGAGCCAAAAACATTCAGTACTTC. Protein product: CSGVLARAKNIQYF.

CDR3 residues: CASSTTSDSYEQYF. The CDR3 nucleotides read TGTGCCAGTAGTACGACTAGCGACTCCTACGAGCAGTACTTC. This chain joins TRBV19 and TRBJ2-7; 8 positions match TRBD2. CDR1 is LNHDA, CDR2 SQIVND, per germline (reference sequence). The CDR3 is 14 amino acids. Germline trimming cut 4 bases from V and 0 bases from J; bases unmatched to any gene: 2.

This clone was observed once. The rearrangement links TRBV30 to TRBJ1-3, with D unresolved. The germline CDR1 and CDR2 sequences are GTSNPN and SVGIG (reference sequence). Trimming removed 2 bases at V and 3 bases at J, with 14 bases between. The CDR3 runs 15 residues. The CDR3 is CAWSIGSRIGNTIYF. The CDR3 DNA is TGTGCCTGGAGTATAGGATCTAGGATTGGAAACACCATATATTTT.